One TCR beta chain is described in this entry. Its antigen remains unknown. The protocol was immunoSEQ multiplex PCR, while the TCRdb copy is restricted to in-frame clones and leaves out a portion. The sample includes approximately 61,000 clones, roughly nine tenths of them seen just once. Regarding time point: cycle 4 day 1 (C4D1), after around six weeks of nivolumab. Every patient relapsed after autologous stem cell transplantation, and brentuximab vedotin exposure varied. The data stem from a study of PD-1 blockade in classical Hodgkin lymphoma. Study-level points and caveats: Complete responders possessed baseline diversity comparable to newly diagnosed patients. Unlike CD8+ TCR diversity, which did not rise significantly by C4D1, CD4+ TCR diversity did. Reports described newly diagnosed patients as having lower baseline TCR diversity than healthy donors.

The CDR3 length is 15 residues. The germline CDR1 and CDR2 sequences are SGHRS and YFSETQ. V lost 4 bases to trimming and J lost 4 bases; unmatched junction nucleotides: 3. Sample: peripheral blood mononuclear cells (PBMCs), taken before the fourth cycle of nivolumab. The TCR originated in a human donor with classical Hodgkin lymphoma. The rearrangement links TRBV5-1 to TRBJ2-5; TRBD2 agrees at 14 bases. DNA of the CDR3: TGCGCCAGCAGCCGACTAGCGGGGGGGATAGAGACCCAGTACTTC. Protein product: CASSRLAGGIETQYF.